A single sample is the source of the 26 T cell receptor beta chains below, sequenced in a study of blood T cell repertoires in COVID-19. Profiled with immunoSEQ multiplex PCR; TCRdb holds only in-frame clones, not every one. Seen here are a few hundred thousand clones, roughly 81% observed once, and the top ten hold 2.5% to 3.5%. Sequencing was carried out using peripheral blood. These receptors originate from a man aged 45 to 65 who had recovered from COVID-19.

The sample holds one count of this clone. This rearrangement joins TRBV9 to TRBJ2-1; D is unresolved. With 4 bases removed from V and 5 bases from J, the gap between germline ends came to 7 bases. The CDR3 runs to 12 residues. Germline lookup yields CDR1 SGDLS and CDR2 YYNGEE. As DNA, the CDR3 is TGTGCCAGCAGCTCCCCGGACAATGAGCAGTTCTTC. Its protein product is CASSSPDNEQFF.

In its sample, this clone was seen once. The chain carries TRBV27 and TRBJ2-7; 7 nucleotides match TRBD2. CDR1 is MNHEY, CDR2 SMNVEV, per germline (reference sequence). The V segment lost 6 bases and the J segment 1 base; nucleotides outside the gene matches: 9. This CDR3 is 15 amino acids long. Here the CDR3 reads CASRDLAAGSYEQYF. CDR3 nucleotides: TGTGCCAGCAGGGACCTAGCGGCAGGGTCCTACGAGCAGTACTTC.

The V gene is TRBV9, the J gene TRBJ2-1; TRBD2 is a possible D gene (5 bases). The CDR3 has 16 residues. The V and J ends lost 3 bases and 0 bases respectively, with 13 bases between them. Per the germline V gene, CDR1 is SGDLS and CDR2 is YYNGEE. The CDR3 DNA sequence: TGTGCCAGCAGCGCGACTATCTCTGGCTCCTACAATGAGCAGTTCTTC. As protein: CASSATISGSYNEQFF.

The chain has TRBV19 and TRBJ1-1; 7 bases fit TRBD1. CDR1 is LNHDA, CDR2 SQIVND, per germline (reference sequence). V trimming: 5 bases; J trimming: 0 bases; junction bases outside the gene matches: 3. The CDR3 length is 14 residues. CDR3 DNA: TGTGCCAGTAGTGAACAGGGGTTGAACACTGAAGCTTTCTTT. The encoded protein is CASSEQGLNTEAFF.

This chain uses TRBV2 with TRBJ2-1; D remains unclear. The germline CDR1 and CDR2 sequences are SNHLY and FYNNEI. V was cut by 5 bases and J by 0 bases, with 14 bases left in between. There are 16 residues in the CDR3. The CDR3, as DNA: TGTGCCAGCAGTCCAATGCAGGATTACTCCTACAATGAGCAGTTCTTC. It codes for CASSPMQDYSYNEQFF.

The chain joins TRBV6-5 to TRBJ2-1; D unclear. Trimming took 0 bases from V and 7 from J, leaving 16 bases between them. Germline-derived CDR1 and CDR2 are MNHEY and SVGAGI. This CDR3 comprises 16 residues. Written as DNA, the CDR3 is TGTGCCAGCAGTTACTCATCCCCCCCCCGGCGGAATGAGCAGTTCTTC. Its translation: CASSYSSPPRRNEQFF.

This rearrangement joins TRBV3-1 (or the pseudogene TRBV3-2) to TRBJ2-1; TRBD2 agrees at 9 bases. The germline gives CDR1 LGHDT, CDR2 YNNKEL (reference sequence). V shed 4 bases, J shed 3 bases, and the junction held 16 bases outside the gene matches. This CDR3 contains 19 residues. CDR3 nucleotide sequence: TGTGCCAGCAGCCTCATGGGACTAGCACCGAAAGGGGACTACAATGAGCAGTTCTTC. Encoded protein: CASSLMGLAPKGDYNEQFF.

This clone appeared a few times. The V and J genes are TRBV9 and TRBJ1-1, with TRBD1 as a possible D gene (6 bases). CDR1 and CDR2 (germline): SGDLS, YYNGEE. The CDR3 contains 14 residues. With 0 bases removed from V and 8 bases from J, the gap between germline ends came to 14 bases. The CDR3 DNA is TGTGCCAGCAGCGTAGGCGGGGGCCAGGGAGAAGCTTTCTTT. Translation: CASSVGGGQGEAFF.

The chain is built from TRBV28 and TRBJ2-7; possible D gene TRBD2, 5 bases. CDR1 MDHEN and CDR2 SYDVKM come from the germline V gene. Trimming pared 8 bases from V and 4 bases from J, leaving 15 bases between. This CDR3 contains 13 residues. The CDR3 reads CASYPGSTYEQYF. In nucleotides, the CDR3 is TGTGCCAGCTACCCGGGGTCAACTTACGAGCAGTACTTC.

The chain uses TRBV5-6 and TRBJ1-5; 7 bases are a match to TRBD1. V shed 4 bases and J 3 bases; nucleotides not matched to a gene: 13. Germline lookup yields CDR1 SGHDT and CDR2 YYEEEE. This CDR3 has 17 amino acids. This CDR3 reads CASSPAGQAPANQPQHF. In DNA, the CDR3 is TGTGCCAGCAGCCCTGCTGGACAGGCCCCTGCCAATCAGCCCCAGCATTTT.

The CDR3 bases are TGTGCCAGCAGTGACTCTAGCGGAGGCGGCACTGAAGCTTTCTTT. Its protein product is CASSDSSGGGTEAFF. The chain uses TRBV6-4 and TRBJ1-1, with D hard to call. This CDR3 is 15 amino acids long. V dropped 0 bases and J dropped 4 bases, with 12 bases sitting between them. Germline V gene lookup returns CDR1 MRHNA and CDR2 SNTAGT.

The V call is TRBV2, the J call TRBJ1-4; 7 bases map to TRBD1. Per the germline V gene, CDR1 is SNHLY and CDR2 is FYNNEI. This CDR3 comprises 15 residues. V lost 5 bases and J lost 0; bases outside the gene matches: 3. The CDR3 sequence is CASSFQGATNEKLFF. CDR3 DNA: TGTGCCAGCAGTTTTCAGGGGGCAACTAATGAAAAACTGTTTTTT.

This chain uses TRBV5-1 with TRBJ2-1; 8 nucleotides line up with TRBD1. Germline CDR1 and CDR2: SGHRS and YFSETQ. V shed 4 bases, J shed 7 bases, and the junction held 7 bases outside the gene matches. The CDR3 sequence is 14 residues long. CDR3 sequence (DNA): TGCGCCAGCAGCCGCGGGACAGGACTTAATGAGCAGTTCTTC. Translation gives CASSRGTGLNEQFF.

Here the CDR3 DNA reads TGTGCCAGTAGTATAGGACAGGGGTTGTTCGGCAATCAGCCCCAGCATTTT. It translates to CASSIGQGLFGNQPQHF. The J gene is TRBJ1-5, the V gene TRBV19; TRBD1 agrees at 8 bases. V dropped 1 base and J dropped 2; count of bases not matched to a gene: 7. Per the germline V gene, CDR1 is LNHDA and CDR2 is SQIVND (reference sequence). This CDR3 is built from 17 residues. Based on the CDR3 plus reference TRBV19 and TRBJ1-5, the full variable domain is DGGITQSPKYLFRKEGQNVTLSCEQNLNHDAMYWYRQDPGQGLRLIYYSQIVNDFQKGDIAEGYSVSREKKESFPLTVTSAQKNPTAFYLCASSIGQGLFGNQPQHFGDGTRLSIL.

The CDR3 spells CASSEPGTARYTQYF. DNA of the CDR3: TGTGCCAGCAGTGAACCCGGGACAGCTCGATATACGCAGTATTTT. V and J are TRBV28 and TRBJ2-3; 7 bases match TRBD1. The junction had 12 bases not matched to a gene; V was cut back by 5 bases and J by 7 bases. The V gene's germline CDR1 is MDHEN and CDR2 SYDVKM. CDR3 size: 15 residues.

CDR3 protein: CASSVSEGITDTQYF. The CDR3 nucleotides are TGTGCCAGCAGCGTATCAGAGGGCATCACAGATACGCAGTATTTT. The chain joins TRBV9 to TRBJ2-3; D might be TRBD2 (5 bases). There are 15 residues in the CDR3. V was cut by 1 base and J by 2 bases, with 11 bases left in between. Germline V gives CDR1 SGDLS, CDR2 YYNGEE.

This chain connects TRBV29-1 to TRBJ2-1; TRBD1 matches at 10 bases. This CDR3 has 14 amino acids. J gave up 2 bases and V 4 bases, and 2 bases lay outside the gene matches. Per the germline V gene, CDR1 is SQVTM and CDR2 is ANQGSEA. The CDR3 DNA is TGCAGCGTTGCTGACAGGGGGCCCTACAATGAGCAGTTCTTC. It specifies CSVADRGPYNEQFF.

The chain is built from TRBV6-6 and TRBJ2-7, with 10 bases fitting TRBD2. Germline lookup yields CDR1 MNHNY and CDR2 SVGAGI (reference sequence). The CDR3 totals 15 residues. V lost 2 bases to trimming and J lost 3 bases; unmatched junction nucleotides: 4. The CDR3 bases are TGTGCCAGCAGTTACGGACTAGCGGCGGACTACGAGCAGTACTTC. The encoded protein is CASSYGLAADYEQYF.

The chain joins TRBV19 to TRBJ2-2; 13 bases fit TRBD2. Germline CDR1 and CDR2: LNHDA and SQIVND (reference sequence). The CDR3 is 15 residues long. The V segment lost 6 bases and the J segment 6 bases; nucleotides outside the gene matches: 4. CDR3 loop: CASRGLAGISGELFF. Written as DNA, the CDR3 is TGTGCCAGTAGGGGACTAGCGGGAATTTCCGGGGAGCTGTTTTTT.

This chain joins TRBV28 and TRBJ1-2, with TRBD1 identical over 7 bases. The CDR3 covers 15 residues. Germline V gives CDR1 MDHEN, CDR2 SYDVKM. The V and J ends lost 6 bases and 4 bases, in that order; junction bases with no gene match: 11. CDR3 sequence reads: CASSTGGQFVYGYTF. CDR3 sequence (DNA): TGTGCCAGCAGCACTGGGGGACAGTTCGTCTATGGCTACACCTTC.

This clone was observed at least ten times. CDR3 sequence (DNA): TGTGCCAGCAGTCCCAGGGGGGGACTAGCGGACTACGAGCAGTACTTC. The encoded protein is CASSPRGGLADYEQYF. This chain connects TRBV27 to TRBJ2-7, with 11 bases aligning to TRBD2. This CDR3 is 16 amino acids long. Germline CDR1 and CDR2: MNHEY and SMNVEV (reference sequence). V shed 5 bases and J 3 bases; nucleotides not matched to a gene: 9.

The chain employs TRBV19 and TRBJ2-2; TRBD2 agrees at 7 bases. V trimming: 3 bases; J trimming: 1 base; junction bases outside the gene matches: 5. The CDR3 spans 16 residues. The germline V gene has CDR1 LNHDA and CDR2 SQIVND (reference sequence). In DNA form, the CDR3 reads TGTGCCAGTAGTATCAGGTCTAGCGGGAACACCGGGGAGCTGTTTTTT. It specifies CASSIRSSGNTGELFF.

In nucleotides, the CDR3 is TGTGCCAGCAGTTTTAATTTGGCAGGCTATGGCTACACCTTC. Translating it yields CASSFNLAGYGYTF. This chain joins TRBV27 and TRBJ1-2, with D uncertain. CDR1 is MNHEY and CDR2 is SMNVEV in the germline V gene (reference sequence). The V gene lost 3 bases and the J gene lost 4 bases, with 12 bases spanning the gap. The CDR3 covers 14 residues.

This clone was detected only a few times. In nucleotides, the CDR3 is TGTGCCAGCAGCCAAACTCGGCGGACTAGCGGGAGATACGAGCAGTACTTC. This translates into CASSQTRRTSGRYEQYF. The chain carries TRBV3-1 (or the pseudogene TRBV3-2) and TRBJ2-7; 13 bases align to TRBD2. The CDR3 covers 17 residues. With V trimmed by 2 bases and J by 4 bases, 8 bases remained unmatched. Germline V gene data show CDR1 as LGHDT and CDR2 as YNNKEL (reference sequence).

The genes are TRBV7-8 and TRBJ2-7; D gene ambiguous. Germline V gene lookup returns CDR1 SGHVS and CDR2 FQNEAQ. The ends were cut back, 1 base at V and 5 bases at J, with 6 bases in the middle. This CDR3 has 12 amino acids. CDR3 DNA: TGTGCCAGCAGCTTAGTAGAAAACGAGCAGTACTTC. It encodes CASSLVENEQYF. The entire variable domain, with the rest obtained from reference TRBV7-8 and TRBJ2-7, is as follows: GAGVSQSPRYKVAKRGQDVALRCDPISGHVSLFWYQQALGQGPEFLTYFQNEAQLDKSGLPSDRFFAERPEGSVSTLKIQRTQQEDSAVYLCASSLVENEQYFGPGTRLTVT.

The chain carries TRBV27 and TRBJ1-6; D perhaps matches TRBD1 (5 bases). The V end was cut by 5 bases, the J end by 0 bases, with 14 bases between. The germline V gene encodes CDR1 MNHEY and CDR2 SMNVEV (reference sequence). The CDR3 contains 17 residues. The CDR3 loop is CASSLRGGSSYNSPLHF. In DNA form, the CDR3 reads TGTGCCAGCAGTCTCCGGGGGGGGAGCTCCTATAATTCACCCCTCCACTTT.